This T cell receptor beta chain was sequenced for a study of T-cell memory formation after mild COVID-19. Using its own MiXCR run on the 5' RACE reads, TCRdb lists one record per CDR3 protein. The sample yields a few hundred thousand distinct CDR3 sequences, approximately 9% seen once. The sample holds a few counts of this clonotype. Its specificity is unknown. The CDR3 is 13 residues long. Germline assignment: CDR1 MNHEY and CDR2 SVGEGT. V lost 6 bases and J 1 base, leaving 9 bases between the germline ends. Findings and limits, study-wide: Clones that contracted from day 15 to 85 had balanced CD4/CD8; later expanders were CD4+ biased. Pre-infection memory showed some responding clones, and this suggested that cross-reactive memory joined.

The sequence was collected from a man younger than 30 who had mild COVID-19 (a few samples of this study predate the infection). Cell type and time point are not known. The J gene is TRBJ1-1, the V gene TRBV6-2 or TRBV6-3, with D unresolved. The sample taken for sequencing was PBMCs or a T cell subset sorted from them (not recorded which). The chain's CDR3 is CASSPLRNTEAFF. The CDR3 bases are TGTGCCAGCAGCCCACTACGGAACACTGAAGCTTTCTTT.